The 12 T cell receptor beta chains below were found in one sample sequenced in a study of T cells in Graves' hyperthyroidism and ophthalmopathy. There were TCR beta CDR3 regions amplified from RNA transcripts. First-round RT-PCR of the TCR CDR3 relied on the HTBI primer set. One entry per CDR3 protein, called by TCRdb with MiXCR from the multiplex PCR reads. Found here are around 480,000 distinct CDR3 sequences, about an eighth of them singletons; the top ten hold around 17%. The sample comprised blood. All receptors derive from a woman aged 18-29 years with Graves' hyperthyroidism.

The sample holds many counts of this clonotype. This chain links TRBV24-1 with TRBJ2-5; D gene ambiguous. Germline V gives CDR1 KGHDR, CDR2 SFDVKD. V gave up 5 bases and J gave up 1 base, with 13 bases separating them. The CDR3 runs 15 residues. The CDR3: CATSATEKLQETQYF. In nucleotides, the CDR3 is TGTGCCACCAGTGCAACAGAAAAACTCCAAGAGACCCAGTACTTC.

In this sample, this clonotype turned up many times. The V and J genes are TRBV7-3 and TRBJ2-1; 8 bases match TRBD2. With V trimmed by 2 bases and J by 5 bases, 5 bases remained unmatched. This CDR3 contains 15 residues. CDR1 is SGHTA, CDR2 FQGTGA, per germline. CDR3 nucleotides: TGTGCCAGCAGCTTACGACTAGCGAGACACAATGAGCAGTTCTTC. Its protein product is CASSLRLARHNEQFF.

The CDR3 DNA sequence: TGTGCCAGCAGCTCTCCGGGACTAGTTTACAATGAGCAGTTCTTC. Its protein is CASSSPGLVYNEQFF. The J gene is TRBJ2-1, the V gene TRBV7-9; 8 bases are shared with TRBD2. Germline-derived CDR1 and CDR2 are SEHNR and FQNEAQ (reference sequence). The CDR3 is 15 residues long. After removal of 4 bases from V and 4 bases from J, the junction contained 6 bases not matched to a gene.

The sample holds a few counts of this clonotype. This chain joins TRBV7-7 and TRBJ2-3; D is possibly TRBD1 or TRBD2 (6 bases each). Germline V gene data show CDR1 as SSHAT and CDR2 as FNYEAQ (reference sequence). V shed 5 bases and J shed 2 bases, with 23 bases lying between them. The CDR3 length is 18 residues. The CDR3 bases are TGTGCCAGCAGCCCTGGGGTCGAAGGGGGGAGCCCCACAGATACGCAGTATTTT. It encodes CASSPGVEGGSPTDTQYF.

This clonotype was detected only a few times. The CDR3 loop reads CASTRDTVMFSNQPQHF. For the CDR3, the DNA is TGTGCCAGCACCAGGGACACCGTAATGTTTAGCAATCAGCCCCAGCATTTT. This sequence joins TRBV6-1 and TRBJ1-5; a weak D match, TRBD1 (6 bases). The germline V gene has CDR1 MNHNS and CDR2 SASEGT. Trimming removed 7 bases from V and 0 bases from J, with 19 bases in between. CDR3 length equals 17 residues.

This clonotype was recorded at least ten times. V is TRBV9 and J is TRBJ2-7; the D gene could be TRBD1 or TRBD2 (5 bases each). Germline lookup yields CDR1 SGDLS and CDR2 YYNGEE. V dropped 6 bases and J dropped 4 bases, with 20 bases sitting between them. The CDR3 is made up of 15 amino acids. The CDR3 region is CASTLGAGKGYEQYF. The CDR3 DNA sequence: TGTGCCAGCACCCTGGGAGCAGGAAAGGGGTACGAGCAGTACTTC.

The CDR3, as DNA: TGTGCCAGCAGCTTTGGGACTCGCGATGGCTACACCTTC. Its protein is CASSFGTRDGYTF. The chain couples TRBV13 to TRBJ1-2, with a tentative D call TRBD1 (5 bases). The CDR3 spans 13 residues. Trimming took off 3 bases at V and 6 bases at J, with 11 bases between the two ends. Per the germline V gene, CDR1 is PRHDT and CDR2 is FYEKMQ (reference sequence).

The V gene is TRBV15, the J gene TRBJ2-2; 8 bases align to TRBD2. Germline CDR1 LNHNV, CDR2 YYDKDF (reference sequence). CDR3 size: 17 residues. V lost 1 base, J lost 6 bases, and 10 bases stayed unmatched. Here the CDR3 DNA reads TGTGCCACCAGCAGAGTTTCTAGCGGGCACCGGTCCGGGGAGCTGTTTTTT. It codes for CATSRVSSGHRSGELFF.

This clonotype has only a few counts. The V and J genes are TRBV27 and TRBJ2-1, with 8 nucleotides matching TRBD1. The CDR3 has 15 residues. Germline assignment: CDR1 MNHEY and CDR2 SMNVEV (reference sequence). The junction had 20 bases not matched to a gene; V was cut back by 10 bases and J by 12 bases. DNA for the CDR3: TGTGCCACGACCGGGACCAGGGGGCCGGGGCTGAGGCAGTTCTTC. This translates into CATTGTRGPGLRQFF.

This clonotype was picked up a small number of times. The junction departs from the called germline gene at one end, perhaps through a read error. V is TRBV11-3 and J is TRBJ1-3; D not resolved. CDR1 is SGHNT and CDR2 is YENEEA in the germline V gene. The CDR3 contains 16 residues. DNA of the CDR3: TGTGCCAGCAGCTTAGGTGGGGTGCTCGATGGAAACACCATTTATTTT. Translation: CASSLGGVLDGNTIYF.

Of note for this clonotype: One end of the junction fails to match germline, which may point to a read error. The chain is built from TRBV10-1 and TRBJ2-6; the D gene is possibly TRBD1 (6 bases). Looked up from germline, CDR1 is WNHNN and CDR2 is SYGVQD (reference sequence). The CDR3 contains 15 residues. The CDR3 is CACSVTGFGANVLTF. In nucleotides, the CDR3 is TGCGCCTGCAGTGTTACAGGGTTTGGGGCCAACGTCCTGACTTTC.

In this sample, this clonotype turned up many times. This chain connects TRBV3-1 to TRBJ1-1, with D possibly matching TRBD1 (6 bases). V lost 3 bases to trimming and J lost 1 base, with 12 bases between them. Germline V gene data show CDR1 as LGHDT and CDR2 as YNNKEL (reference sequence). The CDR3 runs to 15 residues. DNA for the CDR3: TGTGCCAGCAGCCACTTTGACAGGCCGAACACTGAAGCTTTCTTT. Translating it yields CASSHFDRPNTEAFF.